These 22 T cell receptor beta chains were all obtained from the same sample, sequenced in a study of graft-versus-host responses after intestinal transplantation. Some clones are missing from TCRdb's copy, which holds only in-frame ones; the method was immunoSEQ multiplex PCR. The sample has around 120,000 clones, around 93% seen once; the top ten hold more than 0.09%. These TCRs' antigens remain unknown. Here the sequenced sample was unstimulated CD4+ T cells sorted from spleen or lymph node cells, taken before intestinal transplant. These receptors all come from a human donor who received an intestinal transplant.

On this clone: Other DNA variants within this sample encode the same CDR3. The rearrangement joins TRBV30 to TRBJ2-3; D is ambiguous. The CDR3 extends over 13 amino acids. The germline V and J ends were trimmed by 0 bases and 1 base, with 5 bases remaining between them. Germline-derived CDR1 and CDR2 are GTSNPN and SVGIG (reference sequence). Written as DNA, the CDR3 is TGTGCCTGGAGTGTCCGGGGCACAGATACGCAGTATTTT. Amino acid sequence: CAWSVRGTDTQYF.

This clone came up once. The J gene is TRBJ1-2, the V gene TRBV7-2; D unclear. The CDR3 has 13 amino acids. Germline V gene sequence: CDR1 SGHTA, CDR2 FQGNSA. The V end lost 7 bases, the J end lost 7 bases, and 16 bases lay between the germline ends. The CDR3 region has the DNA TGTGCCAGCACCTCGCCGCGCCCGGCTGGCTACACCTTC. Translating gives CASTSPRPAGYTF.

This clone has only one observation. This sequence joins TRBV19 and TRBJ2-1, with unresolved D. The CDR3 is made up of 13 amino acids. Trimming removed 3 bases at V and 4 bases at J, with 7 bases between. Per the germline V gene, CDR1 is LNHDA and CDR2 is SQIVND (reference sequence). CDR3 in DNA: TGTGCCAGTAGTATCATGACATACAATGAGCAGTTCTTC. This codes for CASSIMTYNEQFF.

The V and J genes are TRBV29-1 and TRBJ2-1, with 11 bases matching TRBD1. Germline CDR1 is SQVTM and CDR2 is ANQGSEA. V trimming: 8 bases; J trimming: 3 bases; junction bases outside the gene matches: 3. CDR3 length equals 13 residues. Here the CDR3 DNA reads TGCAGCACCGGGACAGGGGGCTACAATGAGCAGTTCTTC. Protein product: CSTGTGGYNEQFF.

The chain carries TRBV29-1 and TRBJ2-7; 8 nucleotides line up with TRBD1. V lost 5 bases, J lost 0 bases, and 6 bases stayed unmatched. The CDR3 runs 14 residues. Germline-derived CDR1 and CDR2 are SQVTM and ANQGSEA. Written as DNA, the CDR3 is TGCAGCGTTCCCGGACAGGGAGACTCCTACGAGCAGTACTTC. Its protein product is CSVPGQGDSYEQYF.

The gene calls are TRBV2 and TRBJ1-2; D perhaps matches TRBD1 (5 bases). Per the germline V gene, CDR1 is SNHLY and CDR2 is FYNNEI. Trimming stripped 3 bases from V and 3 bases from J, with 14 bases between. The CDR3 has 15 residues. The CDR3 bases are TGTGCCAGCAGTGATAACAGGCCCCCCTACTATGGCTACACCTTC. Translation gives CASSDNRPPYYGYTF.

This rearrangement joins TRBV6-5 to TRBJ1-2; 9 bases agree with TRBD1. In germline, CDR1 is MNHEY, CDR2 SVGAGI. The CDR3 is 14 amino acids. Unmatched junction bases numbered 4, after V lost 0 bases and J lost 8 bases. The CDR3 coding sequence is TGTGCCAGCAGTTACTCGGACAGGGGAGGCGGCTACACCTTC. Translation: CASSYSDRGGGYTF.

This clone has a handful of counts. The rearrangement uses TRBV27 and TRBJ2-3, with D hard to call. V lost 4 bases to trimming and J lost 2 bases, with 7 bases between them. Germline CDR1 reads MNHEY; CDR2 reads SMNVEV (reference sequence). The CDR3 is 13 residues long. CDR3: CASSSWNTDTQYF. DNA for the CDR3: TGTGCCAGCAGTTCCTGGAACACAGATACGCAGTATTTT.

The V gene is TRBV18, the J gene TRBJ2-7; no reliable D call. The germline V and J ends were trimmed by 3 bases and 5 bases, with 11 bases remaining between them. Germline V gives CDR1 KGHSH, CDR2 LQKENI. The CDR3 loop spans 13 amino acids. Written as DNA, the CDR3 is TGTGCCAGCTCACCGAACCGCGTTGACGAGCAGTACTTC. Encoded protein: CASSPNRVDEQYF. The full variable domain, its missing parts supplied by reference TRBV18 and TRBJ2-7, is NAGVMQNPRHLVRRRGQEARLRCSPMKGHSHVYWYRQLPEEGLKFMVYLQKENIIDESGMPKERFSAEFPKEGPSILRIQQVVRGDSAAYFCASSPNRVDEQYFGPGTRLTVT.

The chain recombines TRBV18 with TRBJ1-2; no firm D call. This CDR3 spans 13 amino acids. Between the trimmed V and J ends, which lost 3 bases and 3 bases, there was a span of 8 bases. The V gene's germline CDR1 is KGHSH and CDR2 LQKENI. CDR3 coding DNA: TGTGCCAGCTCACCCGACGGGGACTATGGCTACACCTTC. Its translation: CASSPDGDYGYTF. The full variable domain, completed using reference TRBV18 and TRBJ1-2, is NAGVMQNPRHLVRRRGQEARLRCSPMKGHSHVYWYRQLPEEGLKFMVYLQKENIIDESGMPKERFSAEFPKEGPSILRIQQVVRGDSAAYFCASSPDGDYGYTFGSGTRLTVV.

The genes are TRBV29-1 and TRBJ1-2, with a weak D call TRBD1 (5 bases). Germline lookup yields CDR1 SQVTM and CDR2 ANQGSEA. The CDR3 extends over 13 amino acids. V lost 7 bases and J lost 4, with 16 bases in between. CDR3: CSATATPLYGYTF. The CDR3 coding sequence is TGCAGCGCGACAGCCACCCCCCTCTATGGCTACACCTTC.

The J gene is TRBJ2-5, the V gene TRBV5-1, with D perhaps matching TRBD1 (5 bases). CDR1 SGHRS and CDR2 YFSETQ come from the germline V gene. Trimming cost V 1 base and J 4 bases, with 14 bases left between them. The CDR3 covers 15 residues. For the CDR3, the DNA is TGCGCCAGCAGCTTGTTCGCCCCCCAGGGAGAGACCCAGTACTTC. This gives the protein CASSLFAPQGETQYF.

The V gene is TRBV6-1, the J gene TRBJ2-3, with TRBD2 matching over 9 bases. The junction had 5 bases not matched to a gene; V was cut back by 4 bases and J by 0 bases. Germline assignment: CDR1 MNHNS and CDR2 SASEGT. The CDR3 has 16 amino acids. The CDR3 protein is CASSVLAGSSTDTQYF. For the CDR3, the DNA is TGTGCCAGCAGTGTCCTAGCGGGGAGTAGCACAGATACGCAGTATTTT.

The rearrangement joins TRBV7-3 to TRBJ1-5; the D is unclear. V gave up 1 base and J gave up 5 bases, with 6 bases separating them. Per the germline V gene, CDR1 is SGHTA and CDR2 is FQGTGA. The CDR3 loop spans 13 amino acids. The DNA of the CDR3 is TGTGCCAGCAGCTTAAGTCCGGATCAGCCCCAGCATTTT. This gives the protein CASSLSPDQPQHF.

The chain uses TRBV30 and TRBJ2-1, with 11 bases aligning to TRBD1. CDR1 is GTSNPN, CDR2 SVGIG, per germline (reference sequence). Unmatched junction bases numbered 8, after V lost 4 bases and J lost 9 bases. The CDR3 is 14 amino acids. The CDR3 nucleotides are TGTGCCTGGAAGGGGGGACAGGGGGGTGTTGAGCAGTTCTTC. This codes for CAWKGGQGGVEQFF.

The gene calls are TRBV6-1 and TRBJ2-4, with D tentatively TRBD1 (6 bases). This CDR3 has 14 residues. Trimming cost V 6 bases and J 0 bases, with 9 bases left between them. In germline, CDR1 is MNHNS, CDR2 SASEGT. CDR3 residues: CASSQDRAKNIQYF. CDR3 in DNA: TGTGCCAGCAGCCAGGACAGAGCCAAAAACATTCAGTACTTC.

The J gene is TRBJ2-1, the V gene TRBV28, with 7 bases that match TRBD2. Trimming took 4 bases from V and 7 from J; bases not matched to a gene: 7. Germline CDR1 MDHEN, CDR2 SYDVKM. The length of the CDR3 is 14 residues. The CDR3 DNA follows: TGTGCCAGCAGTTCACCGGGACTACTGAATGAGCAGTTCTTC. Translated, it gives CASSSPGLLNEQFF.

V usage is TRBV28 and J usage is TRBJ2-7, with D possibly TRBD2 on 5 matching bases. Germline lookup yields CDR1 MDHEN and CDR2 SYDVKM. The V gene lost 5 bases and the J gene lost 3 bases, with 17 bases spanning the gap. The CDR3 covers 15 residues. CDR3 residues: CASSPTTRAGYEQYF. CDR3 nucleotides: TGTGCCAGCAGTCCCACCACCCGTGCGGGCTACGAGCAGTACTTC. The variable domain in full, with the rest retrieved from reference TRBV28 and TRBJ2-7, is DVKVTQSSRYLVKRTGEKVFLECVQDMDHENMFWYRQDPGLGLRLIYFSYDVKMKEKGDIPEGYSVSREKKERFSLILESASTNQTSMYLCASSPTTRAGYEQYFGPGTRLTVT.

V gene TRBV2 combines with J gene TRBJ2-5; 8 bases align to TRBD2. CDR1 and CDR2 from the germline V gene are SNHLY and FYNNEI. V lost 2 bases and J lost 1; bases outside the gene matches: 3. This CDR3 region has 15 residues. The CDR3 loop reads CASSELLAVQETQYF. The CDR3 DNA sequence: TGTGCCAGCAGTGAATTACTAGCGGTCCAAGAGACCCAGTACTTC.

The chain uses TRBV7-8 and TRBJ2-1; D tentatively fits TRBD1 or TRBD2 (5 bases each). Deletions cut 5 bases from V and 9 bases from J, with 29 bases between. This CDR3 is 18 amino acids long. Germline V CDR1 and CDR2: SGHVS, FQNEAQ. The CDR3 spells CASSPPGTERLRGGEQFF. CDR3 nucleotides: TGTGCCAGCAGCCCGCCGGGGACGGAGAGGTTAAGGGGCGGTGAGCAGTTCTTC. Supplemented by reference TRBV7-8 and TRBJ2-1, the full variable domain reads GAGVSQSPRYKVAKRGQDVALRCDPISGHVSLFWYQQALGQGPEFLTYFQNEAQLDKSGLPSDRFFAERPEGSVSTLKIQRTQQEDSAVYLCASSPPGTERLRGGEQFFGPGTRLTVL.

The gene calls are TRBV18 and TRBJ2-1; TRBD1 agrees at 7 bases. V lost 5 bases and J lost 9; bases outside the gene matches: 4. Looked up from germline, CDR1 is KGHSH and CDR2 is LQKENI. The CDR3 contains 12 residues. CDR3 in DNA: TGTGCCAGCTCATCACAGGGGTCTGAGCAGTTCTTC. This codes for CASSSQGSEQFF.

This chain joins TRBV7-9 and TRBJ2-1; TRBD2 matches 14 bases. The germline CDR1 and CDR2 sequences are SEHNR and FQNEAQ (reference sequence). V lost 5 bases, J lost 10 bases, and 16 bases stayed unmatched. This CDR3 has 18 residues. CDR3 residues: CASSRGTSGSLVGREQFF. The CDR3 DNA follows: TGTGCCAGCAGCCGGGGGACTAGCGGGAGTTTAGTGGGGAGGGAGCAGTTCTTC.